This TCR beta chain was captured by sequencing in a study of spatial heterogeneity in lung cancer (dated by TCRdb to between 2018 and 2020). About the investigation overall: Beta-chain transcripts were consistently detected in greater numbers than alpha-chain transcripts, which likely reflects a higher abundance of beta-chain transcripts. Nonsynonymous mutation counts, determined by whole-exome sequencing of tumor tissue, were related to TCR repertoire features. At surgery, both alpha and beta chains were TCR-sequenced in about 200 tumor regions, fewer than 85 matched nontumor lung samples and some 58 PBMC samples. TCR alpha and beta repertoires were quantitatively compared across multiple tumor regions, matched nontumor lung and blood in non-small cell lung cancer. In the raw uncorrected reads, each unique combination of TCR and UMI appeared on average more than ten times. TCR transcript counts in tumor regions correlated strongly with a T cell transcriptional module score from matched bulk RNA-seq.

What the study reported, not specific to this receptor: Counts of ubiquitous and regional expanded TCRs were found to correlate with counts of ubiquitous and regional nonsynonymous mutations, respectively. Estimated TCR-seq coverage of tumor T cells was only around 7.1% for alpha chains and 13% for beta chains. Confirming at a functional level the hypothesis that regional TCRs recognize regional mutations was considered to require additional single-cell paired TCR alpha and beta sequencing. The number of expanded intratumoral alpha and beta TCRs correlated with the tumor nonsynonymous mutation count.

The meaning of the sample's time point label: sample taken at primary tumor resection. Donors were around 69 patients with early-stage, untreated non-small cell lung cancer from the lung TRACERx cohort. For TCR sequencing, whole RNA was extracted from tumor and nontumor lung tissue, or from cryopreserved PBMC samples, and no cell sorting was done. Patients were selected for TCR sequencing only if sufficient RNA was available from at least two tumor regions. Tumor and adjacent nontumor lung specimens were reviewed by a lung pathologist before selection. The table lists this clonotype with many counts. Its antigen is unknown. Nothing much larger sits one base from this clone, and base qualities are not available. Trimming takes 1 base from V and 5 bases from J, and the germline ends sit 8 bases apart. The CDR3, from cysteine to phenylalanine, totals 13 residues. Left in the record is the CDR3 DNA by itself, 39 bases read in frame from the first base. The CDR1 and CDR2 encoded by the germline V gene are MDHEN and SYDVKM.

Receptors were amplified or captured by 5' RACE. Sequencer: NextSeq 500. In the TCR library protocol, a unique molecular identifier was attached to each TCR cDNA molecule so that PCR and sequencing errors could be corrected. The paper's data handling went like this. Decombinator tools were used for TCR identification, UMI-based error correction and CDR3 extraction. Expanded TCRs were defined as those above a frequency of 2 per 1,000, corresponding to the top 1% of the tumor frequency distribution. Expanded tumor TCRs were classed as regional if statistically deemed absent (corrected P<0.05) from at least one tumor region, otherwise ubiquitous. Each repertoire was subsampled 100 times to 5,000 TCRs, after which Renyi diversity was computed with the R vegan package. CDR3 similarity networks were built from amino acid triplet string-kernel similarity, with CDR3s being connected when pairwise similarity was above 0.82. TCRdb reran the public reads through fastp at Q25 and MiXCR, keeping productive beta chains. Entries that share a CDR3 protein sequence are merged under the most common genes and DNA. TCRdb's processing, not the authors', yielded these V and J calls. The table for this sample lists fewer than 10,000 distinct CDR3 sequences; 5% of them were counted only once. The top ten clonotypes cover 13% to 15% of the sample.

The chain uses TRBV28 and TRBJ2-5, with the D segment identity uncertain. The sequenced sample was lung tumor tissue, obtained at surgery. The clonotype comes from a female donor with early-stage non-small cell lung cancer. The DNA is as follows: TGTGCCAGCAGTTTATCAGTATCGGAGACCCAGTACTTC. The encoded protein is CASSLSVSETQYF.